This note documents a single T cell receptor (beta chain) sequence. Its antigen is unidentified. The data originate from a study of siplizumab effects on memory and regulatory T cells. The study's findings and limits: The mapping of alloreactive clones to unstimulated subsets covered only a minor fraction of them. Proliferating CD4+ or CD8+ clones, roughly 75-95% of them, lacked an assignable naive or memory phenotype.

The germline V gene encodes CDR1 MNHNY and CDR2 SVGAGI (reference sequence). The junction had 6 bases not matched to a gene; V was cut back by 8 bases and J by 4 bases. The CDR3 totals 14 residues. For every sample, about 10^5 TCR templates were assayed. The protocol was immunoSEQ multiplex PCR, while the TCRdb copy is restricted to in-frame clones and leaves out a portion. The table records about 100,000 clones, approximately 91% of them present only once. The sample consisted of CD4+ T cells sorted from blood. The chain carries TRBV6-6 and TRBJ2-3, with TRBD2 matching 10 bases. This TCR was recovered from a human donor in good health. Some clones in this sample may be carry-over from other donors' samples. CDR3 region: CASRPSGSPDTQYF. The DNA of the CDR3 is TGTGCCAGCCGACCTAGCGGGAGTCCAGATACGCAGTATTTT.